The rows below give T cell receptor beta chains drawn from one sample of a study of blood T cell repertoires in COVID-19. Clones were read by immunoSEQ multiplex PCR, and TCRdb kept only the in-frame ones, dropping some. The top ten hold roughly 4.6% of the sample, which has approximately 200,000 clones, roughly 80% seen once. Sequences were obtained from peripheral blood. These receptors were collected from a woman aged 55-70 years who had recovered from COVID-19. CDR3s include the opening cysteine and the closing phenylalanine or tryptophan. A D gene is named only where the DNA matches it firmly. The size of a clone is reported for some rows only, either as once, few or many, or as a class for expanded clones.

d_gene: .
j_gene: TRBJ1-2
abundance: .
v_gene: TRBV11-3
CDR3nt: TGTGCCAGCAGCTTAGATCAAGGGGGCTATGGCTACACCTTC
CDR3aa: CASSLDQGGYGYTF

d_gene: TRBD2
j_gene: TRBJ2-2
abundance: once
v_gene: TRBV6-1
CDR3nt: TGTGCCAGCAGTGAAGGACTAGCGGGGGCCGGGGAGCTGTTTTTT
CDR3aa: CASSEGLAGAGELFF

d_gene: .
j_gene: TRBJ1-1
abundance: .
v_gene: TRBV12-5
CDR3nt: TGTGCTAGTGGTTTGTCTACTTGGAACACTGAAGCTTTCTTT
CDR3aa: CASGLSTWNTEAFF

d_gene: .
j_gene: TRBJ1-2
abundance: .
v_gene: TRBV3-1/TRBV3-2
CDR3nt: TGTGCCAGCAGCCAGGACTCGGACGACTATGGCTACACCTTC
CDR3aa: CASSQDSDDYGYTF

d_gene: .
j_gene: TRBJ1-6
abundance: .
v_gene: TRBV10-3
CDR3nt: TGTGCCATCAGTGGTGTCTCCGGGGGGGGATCACCCCTCCACTTT
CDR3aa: CAISGVSGGGSPLHF

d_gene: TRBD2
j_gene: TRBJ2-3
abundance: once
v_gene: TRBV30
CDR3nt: TGTGCCTGGAATTTAGCGGGGGGGCCGGATACGCAGTATTTT
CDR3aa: CAWNLAGGPDTQYF

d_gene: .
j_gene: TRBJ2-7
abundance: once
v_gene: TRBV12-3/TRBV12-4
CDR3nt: TGTGCCAGCAGAGGGGACAACTACGAGCAGTACTTC
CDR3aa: CASRGDNYEQYF

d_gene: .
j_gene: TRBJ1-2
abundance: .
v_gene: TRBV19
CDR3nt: TGTGCCAGTAGTAAAGGGGTGCGGAAGGGAAGTGGCTACACCTTC
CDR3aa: CASSKGVRKGSGYTF

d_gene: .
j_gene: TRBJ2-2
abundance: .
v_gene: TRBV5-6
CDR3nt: TGTGCCAGCAGCTTGTGGAGGAACACCGGGGAGCTGTTTTTT
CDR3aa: CASSLWRNTGELFF

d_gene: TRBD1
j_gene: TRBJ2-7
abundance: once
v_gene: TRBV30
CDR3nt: TGTGCCTGGTCAGTCCGGGACAGGGGACGGCCTTACGAGCAGTACTTC
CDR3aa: CAWSVRDRGRPYEQYF

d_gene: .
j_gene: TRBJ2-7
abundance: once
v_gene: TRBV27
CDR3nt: TGTGCCAGCAGTTTATTATCGGCGGGCTCCTCCTACGAGCAGTACTTC
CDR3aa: CASSLLSAGSSYEQYF

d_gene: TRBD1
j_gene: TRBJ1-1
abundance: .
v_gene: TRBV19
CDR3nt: TGTGCCAGTAGTATAAGTCGGGACAGGGGATCTTTGAACACTGAAGCTTTCTTT
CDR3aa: CASSISRDRGSLNTEAFF

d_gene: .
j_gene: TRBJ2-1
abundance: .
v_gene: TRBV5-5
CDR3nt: TGTGCCAGCAGCTCGTTACAGGGAAACAATGAGCAGTTCTTC
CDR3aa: CASSSLQGNNEQFF

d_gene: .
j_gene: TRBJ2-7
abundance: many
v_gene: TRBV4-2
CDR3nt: TGTGCCAGCAGCCAAGGGAGTAACAGGGCCTACGAGCAGTACTTC
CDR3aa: CASSQGSNRAYEQYF

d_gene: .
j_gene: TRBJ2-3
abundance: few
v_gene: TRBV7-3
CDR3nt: TGTGCCAGCAGCTTGGGGCGGGGGCCAACAGATACGCAGTATTTT
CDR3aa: CASSLGRGPTDTQYF

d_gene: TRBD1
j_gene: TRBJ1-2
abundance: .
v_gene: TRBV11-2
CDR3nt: TGTGCCAGCAGCTTTCAGGGACAGGCCTACTATGGCTACACCTTC
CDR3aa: CASSFQGQAYYGYTF

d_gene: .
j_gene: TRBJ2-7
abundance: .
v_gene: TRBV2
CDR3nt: TGTGCCAGCAGGAGCACACGACTAGGTCTTGGGAACGAGCAGTACTTC
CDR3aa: CASRSTRLGLGNEQYF

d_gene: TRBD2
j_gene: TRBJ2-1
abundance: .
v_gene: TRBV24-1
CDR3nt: TGTGCCACCAGTGATTTGTTCAGGCTAGCGGGGGTGAATGAGCAGTTCTTC
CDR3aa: CATSDLFRLAGVNEQFF

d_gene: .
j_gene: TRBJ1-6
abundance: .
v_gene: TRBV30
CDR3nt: TGTGCCTGGAGTGTACCACCGAGCTCCTATAATTCACCCCTCCACTTT
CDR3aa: CAWSVPPSSYNSPLHF

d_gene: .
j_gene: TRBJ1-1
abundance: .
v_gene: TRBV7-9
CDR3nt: TGTGCCAGCAGCTTATCGGGGGGAGGCACTGAAGCTTTCTTT
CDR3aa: CASSLSGGGTEAFF

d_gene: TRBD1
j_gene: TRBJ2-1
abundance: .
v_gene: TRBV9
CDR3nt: TGTGCCAGCAGCCCGACAGGGTTAAGGGAGCAGTTCTTC
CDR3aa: CASSPTGLREQFF

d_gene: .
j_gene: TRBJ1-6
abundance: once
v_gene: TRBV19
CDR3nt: TGTGCCAGCCGGGGGGGAAACTATAATTCACCCCTCCACTTT
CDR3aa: CASRGGNYNSPLHF

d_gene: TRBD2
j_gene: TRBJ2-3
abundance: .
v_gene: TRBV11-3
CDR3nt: TGTGCCAGCAGGAGGGGGAGCGGGGGGGCCACAGATACGCAGTATTTT
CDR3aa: CASRRGSGGATDTQYF

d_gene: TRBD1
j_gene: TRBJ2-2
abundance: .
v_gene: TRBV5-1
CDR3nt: TGCGCCAGCAGCTCACTGACAGGGGGCGGCACCGGGGAGCTGTTTTTT
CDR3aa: CASSSLTGGGTGELFF

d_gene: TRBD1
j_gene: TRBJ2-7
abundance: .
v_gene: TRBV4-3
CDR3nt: TGCGCCAGCAGCCAAGGGACAGGGGAAGGGAACGAGCAGTACTTC
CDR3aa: CASSQGTGEGNEQYF

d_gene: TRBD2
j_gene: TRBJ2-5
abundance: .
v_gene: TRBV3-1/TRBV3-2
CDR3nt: TGTGCCAGCAGCCAAGGAGCGGGGGGGTACCAAGAGACCCAGTACTTC
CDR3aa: CASSQGAGGYQETQYF

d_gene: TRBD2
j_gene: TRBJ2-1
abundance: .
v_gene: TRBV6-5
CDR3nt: TGTGCCAGCACCGTACTAGCGGGGGGGGACAATGAGCAGTTCTTC
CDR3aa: CASTVLAGGDNEQFF

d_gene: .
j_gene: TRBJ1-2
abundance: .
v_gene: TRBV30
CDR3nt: TGTGCCTGGAGTCCGCCGCGAAGAGACTATGGCTACACCTTC
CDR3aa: CAWSPPRRDYGYTF

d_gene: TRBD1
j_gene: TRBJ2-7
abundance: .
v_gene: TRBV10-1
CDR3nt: TGCGCCAGCAGTCCCTCCGGGACAGGAACTGTTTACGAGCAGTACTTC
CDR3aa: CASSPSGTGTVYEQYF

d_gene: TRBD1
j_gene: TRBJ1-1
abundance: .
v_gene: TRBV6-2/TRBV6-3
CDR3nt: TGTGCCAGCAGTGGACAGGGGGCGGTGAACACTGAAGCTTTCTTT
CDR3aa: CASSGQGAVNTEAFF

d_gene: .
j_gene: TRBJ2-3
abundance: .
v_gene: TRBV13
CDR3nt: TGTGCCAGCAGCTTGTCTAAGGTCCAGGGTCTGCGAGTGACGCAGTATTTT
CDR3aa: CASSLSKVQGLRVTQYF

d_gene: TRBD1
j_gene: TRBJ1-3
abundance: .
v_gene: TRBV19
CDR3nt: TGTGCCACCGAGACAGGGCCTGGAAACACCATATATTTT
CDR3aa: CATETGPGNTIYF

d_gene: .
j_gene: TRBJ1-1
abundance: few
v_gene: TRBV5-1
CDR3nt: TGCGCCAGCGGGTCCGACAGGCTAGACAGGGCTTTCTTT
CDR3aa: CASGSDRLDRAFF

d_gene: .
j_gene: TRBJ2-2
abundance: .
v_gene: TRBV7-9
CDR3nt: TGTGCCCCCAGGAGGGGCCCCACCGGGGAGCTGTTTTTT
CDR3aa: CAPRRGPTGELFF

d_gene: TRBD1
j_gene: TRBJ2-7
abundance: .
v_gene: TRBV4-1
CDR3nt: TGCGCCAGCAGCCAGGAGACAGGGGCCACCTACGAGCAGTACTTC
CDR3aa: CASSQETGATYEQYF

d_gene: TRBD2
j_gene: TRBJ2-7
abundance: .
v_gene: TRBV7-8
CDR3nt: TGTGCCAGCAGAGGACTAGCGGACTCCTACGAGCAGTACTTC
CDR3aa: CASRGLADSYEQYF

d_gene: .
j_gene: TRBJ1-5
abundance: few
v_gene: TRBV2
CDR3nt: TGTGCCAGCAGCTCTAATAGCAATCAGCCCCAGCATTTT
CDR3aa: CASSSNSNQPQHF

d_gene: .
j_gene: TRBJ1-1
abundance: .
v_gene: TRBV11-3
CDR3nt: TGTGCCAGCGGGGCCAGGTACTGGACTGAAGCTTTCTTT
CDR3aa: CASGARYWTEAFF

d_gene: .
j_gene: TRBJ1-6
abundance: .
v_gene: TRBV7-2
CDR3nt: TGTGCCAGCAGCTTATCGTCCTATAATTCACCCCTCCACTTT
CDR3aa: CASSLSSYNSPLHF

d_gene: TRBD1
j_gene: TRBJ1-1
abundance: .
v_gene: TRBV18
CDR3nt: TGTGCCAGCTCACCAAGTTACGGGACAGAGAACACTGAAGCTTTCTTT
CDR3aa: CASSPSYGTENTEAFF

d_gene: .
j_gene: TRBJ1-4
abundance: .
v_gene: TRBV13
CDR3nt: TGTGCCAGCAGCCAAGCGTATAATGAAAAACTGTTTTTT
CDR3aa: CASSQAYNEKLFF

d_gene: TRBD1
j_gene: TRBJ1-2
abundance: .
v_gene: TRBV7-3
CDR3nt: TGTGCCAGCAGCCTAAGAGGGGGCTCTATCGGCTACACCTTC
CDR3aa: CASSLRGGSIGYTF

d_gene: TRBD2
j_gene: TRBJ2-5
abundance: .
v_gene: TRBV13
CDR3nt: TGTGCCAGCAGCTCATCAGACAGCCGGGGGGCCCAGTACTTC
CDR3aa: CASSSSDSRGAQYF

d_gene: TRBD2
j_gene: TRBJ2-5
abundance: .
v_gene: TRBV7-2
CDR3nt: TGTGCCAGCAGCTTAGGACTAGCGGGGACCCAAGAGACCCAGTACTTC
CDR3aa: CASSLGLAGTQETQYF

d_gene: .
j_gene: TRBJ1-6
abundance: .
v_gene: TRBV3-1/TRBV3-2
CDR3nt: TGTGCCAGCAAGCTCGCGAGTTCTCCCTATAATTCACCCCTCCACTTT
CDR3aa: CASKLASSPYNSPLHF

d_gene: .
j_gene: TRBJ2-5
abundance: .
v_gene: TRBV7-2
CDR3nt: TGTGCCAGCAGCTTAGGGCGGGGACCCCAAGAGACCCAGTACTTC
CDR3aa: CASSLGRGPQETQYF

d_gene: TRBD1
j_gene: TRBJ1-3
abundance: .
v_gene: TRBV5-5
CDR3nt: TGTGCCAGCAGAAATACAGGGGGCGGGAGAAACACCATATATTTT
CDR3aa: CASRNTGGGRNTIYF

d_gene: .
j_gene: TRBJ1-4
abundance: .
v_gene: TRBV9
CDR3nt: TGTGCCAGCAGCCTTACAGCTGCAACTAATGAAAAACTGTTTTTT
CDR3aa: CASSLTAATNEKLFF

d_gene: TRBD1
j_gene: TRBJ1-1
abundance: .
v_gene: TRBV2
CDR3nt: TGTGCCAGCAGCTCTCCGGGACAGGGGACTGAAGCTTTCTTT
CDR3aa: CASSSPGQGTEAFF

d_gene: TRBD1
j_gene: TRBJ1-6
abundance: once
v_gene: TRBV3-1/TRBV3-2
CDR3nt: TGTGCCAGCAGCCAAGGGATGGGGACAGTTTATTCACCCCTCCACTTT
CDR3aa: CASSQGMGTVYSPLHF